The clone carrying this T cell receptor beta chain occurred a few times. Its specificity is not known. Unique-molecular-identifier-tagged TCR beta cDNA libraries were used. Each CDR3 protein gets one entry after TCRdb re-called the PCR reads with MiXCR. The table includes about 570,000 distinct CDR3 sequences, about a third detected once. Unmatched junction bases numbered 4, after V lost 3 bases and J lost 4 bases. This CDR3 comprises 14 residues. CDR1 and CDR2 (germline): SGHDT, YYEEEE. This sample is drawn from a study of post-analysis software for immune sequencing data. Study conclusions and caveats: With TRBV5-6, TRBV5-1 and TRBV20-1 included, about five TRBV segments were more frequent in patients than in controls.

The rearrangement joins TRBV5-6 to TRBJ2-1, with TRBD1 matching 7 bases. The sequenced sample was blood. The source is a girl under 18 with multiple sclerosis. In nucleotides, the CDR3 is TGTGCCAGCAGCTCGGGACAGTTTTACAATGAGCAGTTCTTC. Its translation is CASSSGQFYNEQFF.